This is a list of T cell receptor beta chains from one sample in a study of cytomegalovirus exposure and HLA in healthy donors. Clones were sequenced by immunoSEQ multiplex PCR, and TCRdb holds only the in-frame ones, with some missing. The table records 150,000 or so clones, 78% of them present only once. Material for sequencing was PBMCs. These receptors all come from a woman between 40 and 55 years old in good health and CMV-seropositive. Both conserved end residues are part of each CDR3.

cdr3_aa: CASSRVYTDTQYF
j_call: TRBJ2-3
v_call: TRBV7-6

cdr3_aa: CASSPAGIGANYGYTF
j_call: TRBJ1-2
v_call: TRBV4-3

cdr3_aa: CASSRQGIDSPLHF
j_call: TRBJ1-6
v_call: TRBV28

cdr3_aa: CASSDYREQETQYF
j_call: TRBJ2-5
v_call: TRBV19

cdr3_aa: CASSFGTREETQYF
j_call: TRBJ2-5
v_call: TRBV27

cdr3_aa: CASSRSLGPAGAQYF
j_call: TRBJ2-5
v_call: TRBV14

cdr3_aa: CASSPGTSGFEQFF
j_call: TRBJ2-1
v_call: TRBV28

cdr3_aa: CASSFGYERLGEQYF
j_call: .
v_call: TRBV11-2

cdr3_aa: CAWSVGVAEQYF
j_call: TRBJ2-7
v_call: TRBV30

cdr3_aa: CASSLGAAEKLFF
j_call: TRBJ1-4
v_call: TRBV5-5

cdr3_aa: CASSVQTGGDEQFF
j_call: TRBJ2-1
v_call: TRBV9

cdr3_aa: CASSEAGQVFQPQHF
j_call: TRBJ1-5
v_call: TRBV6-1

cdr3_aa: CASSVQGPGYEQYF
j_call: TRBJ2-7
v_call: TRBV2

cdr3_aa: CASSRWGVAQYF
j_call: TRBJ2-3
v_call: TRBV5-6

cdr3_aa: CASSSGRGASTETQYF
j_call: TRBJ2-5
v_call: TRBV5-6

cdr3_aa: CATSRDLEGEAFF
j_call: TRBJ1-1
v_call: TRBV15

cdr3_aa: CASSQEVAGRRNTEAFF
j_call: TRBJ1-1
v_call: TRBV4-3

cdr3_aa: CASSLGGETWSTEAFF
j_call: TRBJ1-1
v_call: TRBV7-9

cdr3_aa: CASSSPRTGENTEAFF
j_call: TRBJ1-1
v_call: TRBV5-4

cdr3_aa: CASSPPGTNYGYTF
j_call: TRBJ1-2
v_call: TRBV5-4

cdr3_aa: CASSKNTLKTQYF
j_call: TRBJ2-3
v_call: TRBV19

cdr3_aa: CAATRGTDTQYF
j_call: TRBJ2-3
v_call: TRBV12-5

cdr3_aa: CASSLRGSEAFF
j_call: TRBJ1-1
v_call: TRBV28

cdr3_aa: CASSTKAGGAHHF
j_call: TRBJ2-3
v_call: TRBV7-9

cdr3_aa: CASRGQGWDTF
j_call: TRBJ1-2
v_call: TRBV5-6

cdr3_aa: CASSRGLNTDTQYF
j_call: TRBJ2-3
v_call: TRBV7-8

cdr3_aa: CSVGRGQADGEQYF
j_call: TRBJ2-7
v_call: TRBV29-1

cdr3_aa: CSAGFNEKLFF
j_call: TRBJ1-4
v_call: TRBV29-1

cdr3_aa: CASSLNRANTGELFF
j_call: TRBJ2-2
v_call: TRBV5-4

cdr3_aa: CASSLLGTSGAHTGELFF
j_call: TRBJ2-2
v_call: TRBV7-8

cdr3_aa: CASSKIRGGGTGELFF
j_call: TRBJ2-2
v_call: TRBV6-6

cdr3_aa: CASSFGGGNTEAFF
j_call: TRBJ1-1
v_call: TRBV7-6

cdr3_aa: CASRPTQGILVKLFF
j_call: TRBJ1-4
v_call: TRBV6-1

cdr3_aa: CASSLEDTTYEQYF
j_call: TRBJ2-7
v_call: TRBV7-2

cdr3_aa: CASKARGRDTQYF
j_call: TRBJ2-3
v_call: TRBV27

cdr3_aa: CASSIAEGESYTF
j_call: TRBJ1-2
v_call: TRBV19

cdr3_aa: CATSRDYSTSGNTIYF
j_call: TRBJ1-3
v_call: TRBV15

cdr3_aa: CSVDLAPGGTDTQYF
j_call: TRBJ2-3
v_call: TRBV29-1

cdr3_aa: CASSKLQGLNTGELFF
j_call: TRBJ2-2
v_call: TRBV27

cdr3_aa: CASSNAETDNEQFF
j_call: TRBJ2-1
v_call: TRBV6-1

cdr3_aa: CASSQDLGGGGYEQYF
j_call: TRBJ2-7
v_call: TRBV4-2

cdr3_aa: CASSSPTGVYGYTF
j_call: TRBJ1-2
v_call: TRBV7-2

cdr3_aa: CASMGLQGNSPLHF
j_call: TRBJ1-6
v_call: TRBV2

cdr3_aa: CASSPTGLSSYNSPLHF
j_call: TRBJ1-6
v_call: TRBV28

cdr3_aa: CASSATLLRQGGYGYTF
j_call: TRBJ1-2
v_call: TRBV2

cdr3_aa: CASSFATGRGEAFF
j_call: TRBJ1-1
v_call: TRBV27

cdr3_aa: CASREGFNEKLFF
j_call: TRBJ1-4
v_call: TRBV6-5

cdr3_aa: CASSLGGFGGREVDGYTF
j_call: TRBJ1-2
v_call: TRBV13

cdr3_aa: CASSPRQATYNEQFF
j_call: TRBJ2-1
v_call: TRBV4-1

cdr3_aa: CAWDRVSSPLHF
j_call: TRBJ1-6
v_call: TRBV30

cdr3_aa: CASSQLQGVPEQFF
j_call: TRBJ2-1
v_call: TRBV18

cdr3_aa: CASSLAVAFGAGGAQTYEQYF
j_call: TRBJ2-7
v_call: TRBV7-8

cdr3_aa: CASSKRDRTKQNQTLGNSNQPQHF
j_call: TRBJ1-5
v_call: TRBV23-1